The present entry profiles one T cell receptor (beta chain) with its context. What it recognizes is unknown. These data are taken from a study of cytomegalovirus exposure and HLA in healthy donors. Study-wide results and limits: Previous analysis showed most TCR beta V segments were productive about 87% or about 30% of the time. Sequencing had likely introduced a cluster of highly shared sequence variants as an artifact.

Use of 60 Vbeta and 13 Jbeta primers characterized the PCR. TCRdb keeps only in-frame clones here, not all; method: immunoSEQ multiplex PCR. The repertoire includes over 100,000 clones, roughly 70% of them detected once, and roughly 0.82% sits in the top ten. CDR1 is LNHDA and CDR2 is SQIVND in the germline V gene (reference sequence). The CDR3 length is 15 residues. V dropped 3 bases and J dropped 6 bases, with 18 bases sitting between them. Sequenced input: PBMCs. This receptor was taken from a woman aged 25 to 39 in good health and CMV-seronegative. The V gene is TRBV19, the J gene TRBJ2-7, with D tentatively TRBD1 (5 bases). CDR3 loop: CASSIHPDRLGEQYF. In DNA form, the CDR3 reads TGTGCCAGTAGTATCCACCCCGACAGATTGGGCGAGCAGTACTTC.